The next 18 T cell receptor beta chains were all read from a single sample in a study of naive and memory T cell subsets. A UMI-containing oligonucleotide was joined by 3' ligation to the TCR cDNA template. Ligated cDNA underwent four rounds of PCR with nested alpha and beta constant region primers and SP2. One entry per CDR3 protein, called by TCRdb with MiXCR from the 5' RACE reads. The sample consists of about 62,000 distinct CDR3 sequences, 8% of them appearing once. These receptors came from a female donor in good health.

This clonotype has more than one count but fewer than ten. J is TRBJ2-2 and V is TRBV6-5; TRBD2 matches at 11 bases. After removal of 5 bases from V and 1 base from J, the junction contained 3 bases not matched to a gene. This CDR3 contains 16 residues. Germline V gene lookup returns CDR1 MNHEY and CDR2 SVGAGI. The CDR3 DNA reads as TGTGCCAGCAGTCCGACTAGCGGGGAGAACACCGGGGAGCTGTTTTTT. Its translation: CASSPTSGENTGELFF.

This clonotype occurred a few times. The chain couples TRBV13 to TRBJ2-1; 7 positions match TRBD1. With V trimmed by 0 bases and J by 2 bases, 4 bases remained unmatched. From germline, CDR1 is PRHDT and CDR2 FYEKMQ (reference sequence). The CDR3 consists of 16 residues. CDR3 protein: CASSLGQGNTYNEQFF. In DNA, the CDR3 is TGTGCCAGCAGCTTAGGACAGGGGAATACCTACAATGAGCAGTTCTTC. The full variable domain, rest sourced from reference TRBV13 and TRBJ2-1, is AAGVIQSPRHLIKEKRETATLKCYPIPRHDTVYWYQQGPGQDPQFLISFYEKMQSDKGSIPDRFSAQQFSDYHSELNMSSLELGDSALYFCASSLGQGNTYNEQFFGPGTRLTVL.

The chain links TRBV5-1 to TRBJ2-2, with no clear D. The V gene lost 1 base and the J gene lost 3 bases, with 7 bases spanning the gap. The CDR3 is 14 residues long. Germline loops: CDR1 SGHRS, CDR2 YFSETQ. The CDR3 region is CASSLFGDTGELFF. In DNA form, the CDR3 reads TGCGCCAGCAGCTTGTTCGGAGACACCGGGGAGCTGTTTTTT.

This clonotype was seen ten or more times. The chain employs TRBV27 and TRBJ2-3; D gene ambiguous. Germline CDR1 is MNHEY and CDR2 is SMNVEV (reference sequence). Between the trimmed V and J ends, which lost 6 bases and 6 bases, there was a span of 10 bases. The CDR3 sequence is 12 residues long. The CDR3 protein is CASSILGDTQYF. CDR3 DNA sequence: TGTGCCAGCAGCATCTTAGGGGATACGCAGTATTTT.

The chain joins TRBV12-5 to TRBJ2-2, with 9 bases identical to TRBD1. The CDR3 covers 17 residues. V was pared by 0 bases and J by 6 bases, with 8 bases of the junction left unmatched. In germline, CDR1 is LGHNT, CDR2 FRNRAP. CDR3 nucleotides: TGTGCTAGTGGTTTGGTCCCGGGACAGGGATGGCCCGGGGAGCTGTTTTTT. Its translation is CASGLVPGQGWPGELFF.

This clonotype was counted between two and nine times. The chain joins TRBV6-1 to TRBJ1-5, with D possibly TRBD1 on 6 matching bases. The CDR3 consists of 15 residues. Germline CDR1 is MNHNS and CDR2 is SASEGT. Between the trimmed V and J ends, which lost 1 base and 2 bases, there was a span of 9 bases. CDR3 sequence (DNA): TGTGCCAGCAGTGAAGGGGGACACGGCAATCAGCCCCAGCATTTT. Protein: CASSEGGHGNQPQHF.

This clonotype has at least ten counts. V gene TRBV7-8 combines with J gene TRBJ2-7; D might be TRBD1 or TRBD2, each matching 5 bases. Germline loops: CDR1 SGHVS, CDR2 FQNEAQ. The CDR3 extends over 14 amino acids. Between the trimmed V and J ends, which lost 5 bases and 2 bases, there was a span of 13 bases. In DNA, the CDR3 is TGTGCCAGCAGCCCCTGGGACCAAACCTACGAGCAGTACTTC. Its translation: CASSPWDQTYEQYF.

This clonotype was counted many times. The chain links TRBV14 to TRBJ1-2; D uncertain. Trimming removed 1 base from V and 2 bases from J, with 11 bases in between. Germline CDR1 reads SGHDN; CDR2 reads FVKESK. The CDR3 is 15 amino acids. The CDR3 bases are TGTGCCAGCAGCCAAGGGAGGAGCGTAAACTATGGCTACACCTTC. Protein sequence: CASSQGRSVNYGYTF.

This clonotype was seen repeatedly, ten times or more. This sequence joins TRBV20-1 and TRBJ2-4, with D possibly being TRBD2 (7 bases). Between the trimmed V and J ends, which lost 5 bases and 2 bases, there was a span of 19 bases. The CDR3 is 16 residues long. Germline CDR1 and CDR2: DFQATT and SNEGSKA (reference sequence). The chain's CDR3 is CSASKGGAESKNIQYF. DNA for the CDR3: TGCAGTGCTTCTAAGGGGGGGGCTGAGTCCAAAAACATTCAGTACTTC.

This clonotype was recorded at least ten times. J is TRBJ1-1 and V is TRBV12-3 or TRBV12-4, with D possibly matching TRBD1 (5 bases). The CDR3 is made up of 16 amino acids. V was cut by 2 bases and J by 1 base, with 14 bases left in between. The CDR3 nucleotides are TGTGCCAGCAGTTTAAGTCAGGGAAACGCGAACACTGAAGCTTTCTTT. Translation: CASSLSQGNANTEAFF.

V usage is TRBV20-1 and J usage is TRBJ1-1, with a possible D match to TRBD1 (6 bases). CDR1 is DFQATT and CDR2 is SNEGSKA in the germline V gene (reference sequence). This CDR3 is 14 amino acids long. Trimming pared 2 bases from V and 2 bases from J, leaving 12 bases between. For the CDR3, the DNA is TGCAGTGCTAGAATGGACAGTACAAACACTGAAGCTTTCTTT. As protein: CSARMDSTNTEAFF.

The table lists this clonotype with a few counts. This sequence joins TRBV6-5 and TRBJ2-1; 8 bases fit TRBD2. Trimming took 6 bases from V and 6 from J; bases not matched to a gene: 10. The CDR3 is 15 amino acids. Germline CDR1 and CDR2: MNHEY and SVGAGI. This chain's CDR3 is CASRSQGTRGNEQFF. The CDR3 region has the DNA TGTGCCAGCAGGTCCCAGGGGACTAGGGGCAATGAGCAGTTCTTC.

This rearrangement joins TRBV5-6 to TRBJ1-1; tentative D call: TRBD1 (5 bases). This CDR3 has 13 residues. The germline V gene has CDR1 SGHDT and CDR2 YYEEEE. V gave up 0 bases and J gave up 8 bases, with 11 bases separating them. CDR3: CASSLGQLKEAFF. The CDR3 DNA reads as TGTGCCAGCAGCTTGGGACAGCTAAAGGAAGCTTTCTTT.

This clonotype has a count of ten or more. V gene TRBV12-3 or TRBV12-4 combines with J gene TRBJ1-4, with TRBD1 matching 8 bases. Trimming cost V 3 bases and J 6 bases; bases outside gene matches: 6. The length of the CDR3 is 15 residues. The CDR3: CASSFNQGAHEKLFF. The CDR3 DNA sequence: TGTGCCAGCAGTTTTAATCAGGGGGCTCATGAAAAACTGTTTTTT.

The rearrangement joins TRBV5-6 to TRBJ1-1, with D unclear. CDR1 is SGHDT and CDR2 is YYEEEE in the germline V gene. V shed 3 bases and J shed 5 bases, with 11 bases lying between them. This CDR3 has 13 amino acids. DNA of the CDR3: TGTGCCAGCAGCTCTTCGGGTCGGACTGAAGCTTTCTTT. It yields the protein CASSSSGRTEAFF.

This clonotype was found a few times. This chain links TRBV28 with TRBJ2-7; tentatively, D is TRBD2 (5 bases). V was trimmed by 7 bases and J by 2 bases, leaving 18 bases between them. From germline, CDR1 is MDHEN and CDR2 SYDVKM. This CDR3 spans 15 amino acids. CDR3 in DNA: TGTGCCAGCACCCTACTTGCCACCGGGGCCTACGAGCAGTACTTC. It yields the protein CASTLLATGAYEQYF.

The chain uses TRBV20-1 and TRBJ1-5; possible D gene TRBD1, 5 bases. V was trimmed by 4 bases and J by 5 bases, leaving 12 bases between them. There are 13 residues in the CDR3. Per the germline V gene, CDR1 is DFQATT and CDR2 is SNEGSKA (reference sequence). The CDR3 sequence: CSAKQGGDQPQHF. As DNA, the CDR3 is TGCAGTGCTAAGCAGGGAGGAGATCAGCCCCAGCATTTT.

This clonotype has more than one count but fewer than ten. V gene TRBV6-6 combines with J gene TRBJ2-5, with unresolved D. The V end was cut by 4 bases, the J end by 3 bases, with 9 bases between. Germline V gives CDR1 MNHNY, CDR2 SVGAGI (reference sequence). The CDR3 totals 13 residues. The CDR3 nucleotides read TGTGCCAGCAGTTCCTATACTGAAGAGACCCAGTACTTC. Encoded protein: CASSSYTEETQYF.